This T cell receptor (beta chain) was recorded in a study of cytomegalovirus exposure and HLA in healthy donors. Turning to this clone: Its antigen is not known.

PCR employed 60 Vbeta and 13 Jbeta primers. TCRdb keeps only in-frame clones here, not all; method: immunoSEQ multiplex PCR. This repertoire shows approximately 200,000 clones, under 80% found once; its top ten account for 0.22%. Study results and limitations: It was taken for granted in presence/absence analyses that sequencing depth across donors was roughly uniform. Compared with the approximately 680-donor mean, an Asian-associated ancestry cluster reportedly had fewer N-insertions, according to a later analysis. In an earlier analysis, about 87% or about 30%: the productive usage of most TCR beta V segments. A later analysis linked about 17,000 TCR beta sequences to HLA alleles at 0.05 false discovery rate.

The CDR3 loop spans 15 amino acids. Per the germline V gene, CDR1 is SGHVS and CDR2 is FQNEAQ. V gave up 5 bases and J gave up 11 bases; unmatched junction bases: 15. The J gene is TRBJ2-7, the V gene TRBV7-8; 10 bases are shared with TRBD1. This sequence was found in a girl aged 2 to 9 in good health and CMV-seronegative. The sample taken for sequencing was PBMCs. The CDR3 region has the DNA TGTGCCAGCAGCCCGTCTCGGGACAGGGGCCCCTTGGAGTACTTC. The encoded protein is CASSPSRDRGPLEYF.